The 10 T cell receptor beta chains in this list originate from one sample, sequenced in a study of tumor-infiltrating lymphocytes in primary liver carcinoma (dated by TCRdb to between 2016 and 2019). Sequencing took place on an Illumina HiSeq 2500. A constant-region primer and ProtoScript II reverse transcriptase were used to reverse-transcribe TCRbeta-specific cDNA from around 530 ng total RNA. Three nested multiplex PCR rounds, following a slightly modified ARM-PCR procedure, were used to build the TCRbeta libraries. Each of the first two PCR rounds ran for around 9 cycles and used multiplex TRBV1-TRBV30 forward primers together with a Cbeta reverse primer. TCRdb reworked the public reads: Q25 trimming with fastp, MiXCR clone assembly, productive beta chains retained. Every entry covers one CDR3 protein and lists the most common genes and DNA from its rows. The sample includes more than 85,000 distinct CDR3 sequences, with roughly 80% observed a single time. Approximately 21% of the sample is taken by the ten largest.

Total RNA and DNA were co-extracted from 20-30 mg of bulk tissue with the AllPrep DNA/RNA mini kit, without cell sorting. The sequenced sample was liver tumor tissue from sampling region 3. The label giving this sample's cell subset or site can be read as: tumor region T3, left-lateral pole. Every receptor here comes from a man aged 35 to 55 with primary liver carcinoma and hepatitis B virus infection.

This clonotype occurred many times. V usage is TRBV5-1 and J usage is TRBJ2-4; 10 nucleotides line up with TRBD1. Per the germline V gene, CDR1 is SGHRS and CDR2 is YFSETQ. The CDR3 sequence is 14 residues long. V shed 4 bases, J shed 14 bases, and the junction held 12 bases outside the gene matches. This CDR3 is CASSLGDRGNSEYF. The CDR3 bases are TGCGCCAGCAGCCTGGGGGACAGGGGTAATTCCGAGTACTTC.

A word on this clonotype: The conserved final phenylalanine or tryptophan is absent from the CDR3, which likely points to a read error. The J gene is TRBJ2-1, the V gene TRBV4-3; TRBD2 aligns across 9 bases. This CDR3 comprises 17 residues. Germline CDR1 is LGHNA and CDR2 is YSLEER. This CDR3 is CASSQEPQAGGLDEQFL. CDR3 in DNA: TGCGCCAGTAGCCAAGAGCCCCAAGCGGGAGGTTTGGATGAGCAGTTCTTA.

In its sample, this clonotype was seen once. The junction shows a germline mismatch at one end, possibly a read error. The chain uses TRBV5-6 and TRBJ2-1, with D maybe TRBD2 (6 bases). The CDR3 totals 16 residues. Germline V lookup: CDR1 SGHDT, CDR2 YYEEEE. CDR3 region: CTSSFGELATYNEQSF. CDR3 bases: TGTACCAGCAGCTTCGGTGAGCTAGCGACTTACAATGAGCAGTCCTTC. Variable domain in full (rest from reference TRBV5-6 and TRBJ2-1): DAGVTQSPTHLIKTRGQQVTLRCSPKSGHDTVSWYQQALGQGPQFIFQYYEEEERQRGNFPDRFSGHQFPNYSSELNVNALLLGDSALYLCTSSFGELATYNEQSFGPGTRLTVL.

This chain uses TRBV29-1 with TRBJ1-1; no definite D call. Germline V gene sequence: CDR1 SQVTM, CDR2 ANQGSEA. V dropped 7 bases and J dropped 0 bases, with 18 bases sitting between them. The CDR3 length is 15 residues. The CDR3 DNA is TGCAGCGCTTCGCATGGTTGGGCAATGAACACTGAAGCTTTCTTT. Translation: CSASHGWAMNTEAFF.

The CDR3 reads CASSMNGGYTF. The CDR3 bases are TGTGCCAGCAGTATGAATGGGGGCTACACCTTC. This chain connects TRBV5-6 to TRBJ1-2; D is unresolved. Per the germline V gene, CDR1 is SGHDT and CDR2 is YYEEEE. The CDR3 runs to 11 residues. Trimming left V 5 bases short and J 8 bases short, with 10 bases between.

By its share, this clonotype is medium-sized (0.01 to 0.1%). This chain connects TRBV6-1 to TRBJ1-1; 8 bases agree with TRBD1. V shed 1 base, J shed 2 bases, and the junction held 9 bases outside the gene matches. Germline loops: CDR1 MNHNS, CDR2 SASEGT. This CDR3 has 17 amino acids. For the CDR3, the DNA is TGTGCCAGCAGTGAAGGTGAAGGGCAGGGGGCTAACACTGAAGCTTTCTTT. This encodes CASSEGEGQGANTEAFF.

Worth noting for this clonotype: The conserved final phenylalanine or tryptophan is absent from the CDR3, which likely points to a read error. No DNA is shown, since the ends of the CDR3 on it are uncertain; the CDR3 is the one TCRdb lists. The rearrangement uses TRBV30 and TRBJ2-7; TRBD2, as called in the table, went unchecked against the DNA. The CDR3 is 12 residues long, ends included. Germline V gene data show CDR1 as GTSNPN and CDR2 as SVGIG (reference sequence). CDR3 in amino acids: CAWRRPLNEQYI.

A remark on this clonotype: In this CDR3 the conserved last residue, phenylalanine or tryptophan, is missing, so a read error is likely. V usage is TRBV29-1 and J usage is TRBJ2-7; perhaps TRBD1 as D (6 bases). In germline, CDR1 is SQVTM, CDR2 ANQGSEA. The CDR3 runs 11 residues. CDR3 nucleotides: TGCAACGGTGAACAGGGTTACGAGCAGTACTAC. The encoded protein is CNGEQGYEQYY.

As regards this clonotype: An end of the junction does not agree with germline; a read error may underlie this. The chain carries TRBV4-2 and TRBJ2-7; D unresolved. Per the germline V gene, CDR1 is LGHNA and CDR2 is YNFKEQ. The CDR3 runs to 15 residues. The CDR3 spells CASSQAWCGSYEQYF. The CDR3 DNA reads as TGTGCCAGCAGCCAGGCATGGTGCGGATCCTACGAGCAATACTTC.

The chain joins TRBV29-1 to TRBJ1-1, with D hard to call. The CDR3 covers 12 residues. Germline V gene sequence: CDR1 SQVTM, CDR2 ANQGSEA. Trimming removed 3 bases at V and 10 bases at J, with 15 bases between. CDR3 nucleotides: TGCAGCGTTGATGCCAAAGGTGCAGGAGCTTTCTTT. Translation: CSVDAKGAGAFF.